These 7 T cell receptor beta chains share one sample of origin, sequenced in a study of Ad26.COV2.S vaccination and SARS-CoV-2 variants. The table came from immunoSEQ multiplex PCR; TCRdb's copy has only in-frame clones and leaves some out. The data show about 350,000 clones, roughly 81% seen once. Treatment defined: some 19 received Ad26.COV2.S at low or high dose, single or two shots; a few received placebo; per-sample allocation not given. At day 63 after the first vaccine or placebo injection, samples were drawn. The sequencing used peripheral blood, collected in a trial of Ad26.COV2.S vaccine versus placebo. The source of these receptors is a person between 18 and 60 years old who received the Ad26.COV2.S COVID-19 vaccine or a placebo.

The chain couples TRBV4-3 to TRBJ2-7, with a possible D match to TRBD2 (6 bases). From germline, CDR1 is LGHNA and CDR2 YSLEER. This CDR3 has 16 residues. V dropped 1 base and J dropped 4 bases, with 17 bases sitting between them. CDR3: CASSQVIRRLAYEQYF. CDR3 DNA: TGCGCCAGCAGCCAAGTGATTAGGCGGCTAGCGTACGAGCAGTACTTC.

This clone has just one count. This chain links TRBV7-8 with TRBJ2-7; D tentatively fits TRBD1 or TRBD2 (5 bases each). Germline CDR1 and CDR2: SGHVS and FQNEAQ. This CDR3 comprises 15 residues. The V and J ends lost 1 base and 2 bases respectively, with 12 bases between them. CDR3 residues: CASSLGARGAYEQYF. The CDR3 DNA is TGTGCCAGCAGCTTAGGGGCGAGGGGCGCCTACGAGCAGTACTTC.

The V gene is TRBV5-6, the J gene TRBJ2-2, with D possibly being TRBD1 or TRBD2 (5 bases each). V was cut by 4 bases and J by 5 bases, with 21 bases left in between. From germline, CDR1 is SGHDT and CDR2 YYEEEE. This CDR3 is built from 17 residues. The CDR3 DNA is TGTGCCAGCAGCGGCAGACTAAGACAGCGAGGAACCGGGGAGCTGTTTTTT. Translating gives CASSGRLRQRGTGELFF. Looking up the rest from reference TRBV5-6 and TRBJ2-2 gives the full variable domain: DAGVTQSPTHLIKTRGQQVTLRCSPKSGHDTVSWYQQALGQGPQFIFQYYEEEERQRGNFPDRFSGHQFPNYSSELNVNALLLGDSALYLCASSGRLRQRGTGELFFGEGSRLTVL.

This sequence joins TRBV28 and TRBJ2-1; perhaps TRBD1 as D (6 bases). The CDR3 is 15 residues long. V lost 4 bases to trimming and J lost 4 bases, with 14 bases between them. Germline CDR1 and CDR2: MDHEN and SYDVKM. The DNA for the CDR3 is TGTGCCAGCAGTTCCCTTAGGGGGAGTTACAATGAGCAGTTCTTC. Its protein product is CASSSLRGSYNEQFF.

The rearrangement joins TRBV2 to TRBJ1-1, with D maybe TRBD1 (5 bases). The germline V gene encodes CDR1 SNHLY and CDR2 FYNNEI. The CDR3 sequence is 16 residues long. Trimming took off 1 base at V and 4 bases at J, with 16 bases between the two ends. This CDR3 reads CASSEVFGQGFTEAFF. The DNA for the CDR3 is TGTGCCAGCAGTGAAGTTTTCGGGCAGGGCTTCACTGAAGCTTTCTTT.

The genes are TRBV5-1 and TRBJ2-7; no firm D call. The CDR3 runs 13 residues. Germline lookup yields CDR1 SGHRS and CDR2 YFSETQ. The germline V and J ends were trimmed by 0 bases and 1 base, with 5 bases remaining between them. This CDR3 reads CASSLVGSYEQYF. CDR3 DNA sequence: TGCGCCAGCAGCTTGGTCGGGTCCTACGAGCAGTACTTC. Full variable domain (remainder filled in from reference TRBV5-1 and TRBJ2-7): KAGVTQTPRYLIKTRGQQVTLSCSPISGHRSVSWYQQTPGQGLQFLFEYFSETQRNKGNFPGRFSGRQFSNSRSEMNVSTLELGDSALYLCASSLVGSYEQYFGPGTRLTVT.

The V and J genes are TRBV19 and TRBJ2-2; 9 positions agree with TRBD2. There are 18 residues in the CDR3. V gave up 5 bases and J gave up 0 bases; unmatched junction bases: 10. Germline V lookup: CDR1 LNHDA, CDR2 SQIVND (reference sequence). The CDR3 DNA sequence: TGTGCCAGTAGTCTAGGCCCTAGCGGGGTCGCGAACACCGGGGAGCTGTTTTTT. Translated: CASSLGPSGVANTGELFF.